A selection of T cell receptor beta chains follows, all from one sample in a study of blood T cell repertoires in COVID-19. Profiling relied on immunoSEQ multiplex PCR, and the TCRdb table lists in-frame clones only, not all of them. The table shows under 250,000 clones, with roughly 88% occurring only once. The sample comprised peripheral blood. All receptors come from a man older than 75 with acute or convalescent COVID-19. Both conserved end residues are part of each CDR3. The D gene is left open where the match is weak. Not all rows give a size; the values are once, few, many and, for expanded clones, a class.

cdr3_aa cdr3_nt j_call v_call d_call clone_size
CASSQRGSDSPLHF TGTGCCAGCAGCCAAAGAGGGTCGGATTCACCCCTCCACTTT TRBJ1-6 TRBV3-1/TRBV3-2 - -
CASSLGQVDTEAFF TGCGCCAGCAGCTTGGGACAGGTGGACACTGAAGCTTTCTTT TRBJ1-1 TRBV5-1 - -
CASSFSRTGNQPQHF TGTGCCAGCAGCTTTAGTCGGACAGGCAATCAGCCCCAGCATTTT TRBJ1-5 TRBV7-9 - few
CATSRKDRGPYNEQFF TGTGCCACCAGCAGGAAGGACAGGGGGCCCTACAATGAGCAGTTCTTC TRBJ2-1 TRBV15 TRBD1 -
CASSSLGTPYGYTF TGTGCCAGCAGCTCCCTCGGGACACCCTATGGCTACACCTTC TRBJ1-2 TRBV5-5 - -
CASSSPRAGIYGYTF TGTGCCAGCAGCTCCCCCCGAGCGGGGATCTATGGCTACACCTTC TRBJ1-2 TRBV5-4 - few
CASSLGTGEQYF TGTGCCAGCAGCCTGGGTACAGGCGAGCAGTACTTC TRBJ2-7 TRBV7-9 - -
CASSGENQPQHF TGTGCCAGCAGTGGCGAAAATCAGCCCCAGCATTTT TRBJ1-5 TRBV2 - -
CASSPGQGSNQPQHF TGTGCCAGTAGTCCCGGACAGGGCAGCAATCAGCCCCAGCATTTT TRBJ1-5 TRBV19 TRBD1 -
CASSQSKATGDTGELFF TGCGCCAGCAGTCAATCTAAGGCGACAGGGGACACCGGGGAGCTGTTTTTT TRBJ2-2 TRBV23-1 TRBD1 -
CASSLPSGAFLGDTQYF TGTGCCAGCAGCTTGCCTAGCGGGGCGTTTTTAGGAGATACGCAGTATTTT TRBJ2-3 TRBV5-4 TRBD2 -
CSASVGGRQYF TGCAGTGCTAGTGTGGGGGGAAGGCAGTACTTC TRBJ2-7 TRBV20-1 - -
CASSPIRQGSGNTIYF TGTGCCAGCAGTCCAATAAGACAGGGCAGTGGAAACACCATATATTTT TRBJ1-3 TRBV4-2 TRBD1 -
CASTPSGSGEQFF TGTGCCAGCACCCCCTCGGGGTCTGGGGAGCAGTTCTTC TRBJ2-1 TRBV13 - once
CASSHGQANQPQHF TGTGCCAGCTCACACGGACAGGCGAATCAGCCCCAGCATTTT TRBJ1-5 TRBV18 TRBD1 once
CSVGGQQETQYF TGCAGCGTTGGCGGGCAGCAAGAGACCCAGTACTTC TRBJ2-5 TRBV29-1 - -
CASRRVGPQHF TGTGCCAGCAGACGGGTGGGGCCCCAGCATTTT TRBJ1-5 TRBV12-3/TRBV12-4 - -
CASSASGGTDTQYF TGTGCCAGCAGCGCGAGCGGGGGGACAGATACGCAGTATTTT TRBJ2-3 TRBV9 TRBD2 -
CASSPGTSGGQETQYF TGCGCCAGCAGCCCGGGGACTAGCGGGGGCCAAGAGACCCAGTACTTC TRBJ2-5 TRBV5-1 TRBD2 once
CASSLGWGDTEAFF TGCGCCAGCAGCTTAGGGTGGGGCGACACTGAAGCTTTCTTT TRBJ1-1 TRBV5-1 - -
CASSLRQAPEAFF TGTGCCAGCAGCCTGAGACAGGCACCAGAAGCTTTCTTT TRBJ1-1 TRBV3-1/TRBV3-2 - few
CASSLVAGILSYEQYF TGCGCCAGCAGCTTGGTGGCAGGGATCCTCTCCTACGAGCAGTACTTC TRBJ2-7 TRBV5-1 - -
CASRGAADGETQYF TGTGCCAGCAGGGGGGCGGCGGACGGGGAGACCCAGTACTTC TRBJ2-5 TRBV28 - once
CAISEQNQPQHF TGTGCCATCAGTGAGCAAAATCAGCCCCAGCATTTT TRBJ1-5 TRBV10-3 - -
CASSIGQLWEENYGYTF TGTGCCAGTAGTATTGGGCAGCTTTGGGAGGAGAACTATGGCTACACCTTC TRBJ1-2 TRBV19 - -
CASSLGGTRSYEQYF TGTGCCAGCAGCTTAGGCGGCACCCGCTCCTACGAGCAGTACTTC TRBJ2-7 TRBV7-9 - -
CASSFRLDYNEQFF TGCGCCAGCAGCTTTCGACTCGACTACAATGAGCAGTTCTTC TRBJ2-1 TRBV5-1 - -
CASSKAPGQENTEAFF TGTGCCAGTAGTAAGGCTCCCGGACAGGAGAACACTGAAGCTTTCTTT TRBJ1-1 TRBV19 TRBD1 -
CASSSPGGLNTGELFF TGTGCCAGCAGTTCCCCGGGGGGGTTGAACACCGGGGAGCTGTTTTTT TRBJ2-2 TRBV28 TRBD2 -
CASSPGLAGGPNEQFF TGTGCCAGCAGCCCAGGACTAGCGGGGGGGCCGAATGAGCAGTTCTTC TRBJ2-1 TRBV5-5 TRBD2 -
CASSQGRTGGNEQFF TGCGCCAGCAGCCAAGGTCGGACAGGGGGGAATGAGCAGTTCTTC TRBJ2-1 TRBV4-3 TRBD1 -
CSVEGRLARDNEQFF TGCAGCGTTGAAGGGAGACTAGCGAGAGACAATGAGCAGTTCTTC TRBJ2-1 TRBV29-1 TRBD2 -
CASRGGDSLNYGYTF TGTGCCAGCAGGGGGGGAGACAGCCTTAACTATGGCTACACCTTC TRBJ1-2 TRBV27 - once
CASALQGANTEAFF TGTGCCAGCGCGCTACAGGGGGCAAACACTGAAGCTTTCTTT TRBJ1-1 TRBV6-5 TRBD1 -
CASNEREGAYEQYF TGTGCCAGCAACGAGCGGGAGGGGGCCTACGAGCAGTACTTC TRBJ2-7 TRBV28 TRBD2 once
CASSLPRDFNSPLHF TGTGCCAGCAGCTTGCCCCGGGACTTTAATTCACCCCTCCACTTT TRBJ1-6 TRBV5-5 - -
CASSPRDYTDTQYF TGTGCCAGCAGCCCAAGGGACTATACAGATACGCAGTATTTT TRBJ2-3 TRBV7-2 TRBD2 -
CATGLAGGELGEETQYF TGTGCCACCGGCCTAGCGGGAGGGGAACTCGGGGAAGAGACCCAGTACTTC TRBJ2-5 TRBV10-3 TRBD2 -
CASSILTGTSNQPQHF TGTGCCAGTAGTATTCTGACAGGTACGAGCAATCAGCCCCAGCATTTT TRBJ1-5 TRBV19 - few
CSVDALGGETQYF TGCAGCGTTGACGCCCTGGGGGGGGAGACCCAGTACTTC TRBJ2-5 TRBV29-1 TRBD2 -
CASSQGGTSGGDTDTQYF TGTGCCAGCAGCCAAGGAGGGACTAGCGGGGGGGACACAGATACGCAGTATTTT TRBJ2-3 TRBV4-2 TRBD2 -
CASSPRDRPSYEQYF TGCGCCAGCAGCCCCCGGGACAGGCCATCCTACGAGCAGTACTTC TRBJ2-7 TRBV4-3 TRBD1 -
CASSPHPLASEQFF TGTGCCAGCAGCCCCCACCCGCTAGCGTCTGAGCAGTTCTTC TRBJ2-1 TRBV7-3 - -
CASSYEGASTEAFF TGTGCCAGCAGTTACGAGGGGGCATCCACTGAAGCTTTCTTT TRBJ1-1 TRBV6-6 TRBD1 -
CASSYTGMNTEAFF TGTGCCAGCAGTTACACAGGGATGAACACTGAAGCTTTCTTT TRBJ1-1 TRBV6-2/TRBV6-3 - once
CASSTDRDDGYTF TGTGCCAGCAGCACTGACAGGGATGATGGCTACACCTTC TRBJ1-2 TRBV6-5 TRBD1 -
CASSPGTGSPANYGYTF TGTGCCAGCAGCCCCGGGACAGGGAGCCCCGCTAACTATGGCTACACCTTC TRBJ1-2 TRBV3-1/TRBV3-2 TRBD1 -
CASSFPGTNKETQYF TGTGCCAGCAGCTTCCCCGGGACTAACAAAGAGACCCAGTACTTC TRBJ2-5 TRBV7-9 TRBD2 -
CASSGQAQDRIYGYTF TGTGCCAGCAGTGGACAGGCTCAGGACAGGATCTATGGCTACACCTTC TRBJ1-2 TRBV2 TRBD1 -
CASSIQAGHETQYF TGTGCCAGTAGTATCCAGGCAGGGCATGAGACCCAGTACTTC TRBJ2-5 TRBV19 - -
CASSLDRRVRNTGELFF TGTGCCAGCAGCTTAGATAGGCGGGTCCGAAACACCGGGGAGCTGTTTTTT TRBJ2-2 TRBV11-2 - -
CASSLVGMNTEAFF TGTGCCAGCAGTTTGGTGGGCATGAACACTGAAGCTTTCTTT TRBJ1-1 TRBV28 - -
CASSLPRLAGTYEQYF TGCGCCAGCAGCTTACCCCGACTAGCGGGAACGTACGAGCAGTACTTC TRBJ2-7 TRBV5-1 TRBD2 -
CASSLPQGAHEKLFF TGTGCCAGCAGCTTACCTCAGGGGGCCCATGAAAAACTGTTTTTT TRBJ1-4 TRBV7-8 TRBD1 -